This T cell receptor (beta chain) was identified in a study of blood T cell repertoires in COVID-19. Study overall: Sample material is recorded as cDNA or gDNA derived from T cells, B-cell-depleted T cells, or PBMCs.

Per the original methods: For nucleated cells, counts were estimated from reference gene primer amplification. The data were produced by immunoSEQ multiplex PCR, yet TCRdb's version contains in-frame clones alone and is incomplete. V and J calls and clone size are those listed in that table; D and trimming were worked out from the DNA. The sample holds about 210,000 clones, roughly 90% seen once. With V trimmed by 0 bases and J by 3 bases, 8 bases remained unmatched. Per the germline V gene, CDR1 is GTSNPN and CDR2 is SVGIG (reference sequence). CDR3 length: 16 residues. This TCR was recovered from a middle-aged woman with acute or convalescent COVID-19. The V and J genes are TRBV30 and TRBJ1-3; TRBD1 matches at 7 bases. The source material was peripheral blood. CDR3 loop: CAWSVGRGPYGNTIYF. The CDR3 coding sequence is TGTGCCTGGAGTGTAGGAAGGGGGCCATATGGAAACACCATATATTTT.